This T cell receptor (beta chain) derives from a study of T cells in Graves' hyperthyroidism and ophthalmopathy. Overall study results and limits: Peripheral blood also featured most of the thyroid clonotypes expanded above 0.001.

This clonotype was counted ten times or more. Its antigen is not identified. V lost 2 bases to trimming and J lost 0 bases, with 7 bases between them. CDR1 is SGHAT and CDR2 is FQNNGV in the germline V gene. CDR3 length: 14 amino acids. Amplified TCR beta CDR3 regions came from RNA transcripts. The study used the HTBI primer set for a first-round RT-PCR of the TCR CDR3. MiXCR, applied by TCRdb to the multiplex PCR reads, yields one record per CDR3 protein. Among approximately 560,000 distinct CDR3 sequences listed, about a sixth were seen once. Patients were excluded because of uncontrolled infection, other autoimmune disease, pregnancy or lactation. The PBMCs studied were ones that came from 10 ml fresh peripheral blood.

Input material: blood. The sequence derives from a woman aged 25 to 39 with Graves' hyperthyroidism. J is TRBJ1-1 and V is TRBV11-2; D remains ambiguous. The CDR3 protein is CASSLPILNTEAFF. In DNA form, the CDR3 reads TGTGCCAGCAGCTTACCAATCCTGAACACTGAAGCTTTCTTT.